Each of the 24 T cell receptor beta chains below was sequenced from the same sample in a study of monozygotic twins with inflammatory bowel disease (dated by TCRdb to the late 2010s). The receptor library was made with 5' RACE. Sequenced using an Illumina HiSeq 2500. TCRdb reprocessed the reads, and each CDR3 protein sequence is entered once, without DNA. The table for this sample lists about 380,000 distinct CDR3 sequences. The ten top clones hold around 2.6% of the sample. Sequenced: blood. Receptors originate from a human donor with ulcerative colitis or Crohn's disease, or a healthy co-twin of an affected twin (not recorded which).

The gene calls are TRBV7-2 and TRBJ2-7; TCRdb calls TRBD1, which cannot be checked without DNA. CDR1 and CDR2 (germline): SGHTA, FQGNSA. The CDR3 covers 16 residues. The CDR3 here is CASSPQRGGGGYEQYF.

CDR3 loop: CASSPRGSGEQYF. This chain links TRBV3-1 with TRBJ2-7; lacking DNA, the TRBD1 call made by TCRdb goes unchecked. The CDR3 runs to 13 residues. Per germline, CDR1 LGHDT and CDR2 YNNKEL (reference sequence).

CDR3 region: CASSSNGVNYEQYF. The rearrangement links TRBV12-3 or TRBV12-4 to TRBJ2-7. CDR3 length: 14 amino acids.

V gene TRBV4-2 combines with J gene TRBJ1-1; TCRdb designates TRBD1, a call that cannot be tested without DNA. CDR3 length: 15 amino acids. Germline V gene data show CDR1 as LGHNA and CDR2 as YNFKEQ. CDR3 region: CASSPGQGRGTEAFF.

This rearrangement joins TRBV7-9 to TRBJ1-3. The CDR3 loop spans 13 amino acids. Germline lookup yields CDR1 SEHNR and CDR2 FQNEAQ (reference sequence). The CDR3 loop is CASSFGRSDTIYF.

This chain connects TRBV7-2 to TRBJ1-1; the TCRdb call, TRBD1, lacks DNA for checking. The length of the CDR3 is 15 residues. Germline V gives CDR1 SGHTA, CDR2 FQGNSA. This chain's CDR3 is CASSFQGRGNTEAFF.

The rearrangement uses TRBV7-9 and TRBJ1-1. This CDR3 comprises 12 residues. CDR1 is SEHNR, CDR2 FQNEAQ, per germline (reference sequence). CDR3: CASSLWNTEAFF.

The chain has TRBV7-9 and TRBJ1-2; checking the TCRdb D call of TRBD1 is not possible without DNA. CDR3 length: 13 residues. CDR1 and CDR2 from the germline V gene are SEHNR and FQNEAQ (reference sequence). CDR3 amino acids: CASSLEGPDGYTF.

The gene calls are TRBV12-3 or TRBV12-4 and TRBJ1-4; TCRdb's D gene call, TRBD1, goes unchecked for lack of DNA. The CDR3 totals 15 residues. The CDR3 spells CASRNRVATNEKLFF.

CDR3 loop: CASSPNTGAYEQYF. The chain uses TRBV18 and TRBJ2-7; TCRdb's D call, TRBD1, is unchecked because there is no DNA. Germline V gives CDR1 KGHSH, CDR2 LQKENI. The CDR3 consists of 14 residues. Supplemented by reference TRBV18 and TRBJ2-7, the full variable domain reads NAGVMQNPRHLVRRRGQEARLRCSPMKGHSHVYWYRQLPEEGLKFMVYLQKENIIDESGMPKERFSAEFPKEGPSILRIQQVVRGDSAAYFCASSPNTGAYEQYFGPGTRLTVT.

The rearrangement uses TRBV29-1 and TRBJ2-1; TCRdb names TRBD1, which stays unverified in the absence of DNA. CDR3 length: 15 residues. Germline CDR1 and CDR2: SQVTM and ANQGSEA. CDR3 residues: CSAPPVGTGYNEQFF.

The chain combines TRBV7-3 with TRBJ2-3; TCRdb picks TRBD2, but there is no DNA to check that call. Germline V gene lookup returns CDR1 SGHTA and CDR2 FQGTGA. This CDR3 is 16 amino acids long. The CDR3 here is CASSPSGSTSTDTQYF.

The chain combines TRBV7-2 with TRBJ2-4; TCRdb's assignment of TRBD1 cannot be checked, as there is no DNA. The CDR3 is 20 residues long. Per the germline V gene, CDR1 is SGHTA and CDR2 is FQGNSA. The CDR3 reads CASSLARPDRGFLAKNMQYF. The whole variable domain, remainder taken from reference TRBV7-2 and TRBJ2-4, is GAGVSQSPSNKVTEKGKDVELRCDPISGHTALYWYRQSLGQGLEFLIYFQGNSAPDKSGLPSDRFSAERTGGSVSTLTIQRTQQEDSAVYLCASSLARPDRGFLAKNMQYFGAGTRLSVL.

This rearrangement joins TRBV5-1 to TRBJ2-5; as DNA is missing, the TRBD1 call by TCRdb cannot be tested. The V gene's germline CDR1 is SGHRS and CDR2 YFSETQ. The CDR3 covers 14 residues. Here the CDR3 reads CASSQGGNQETQYF.

The J gene is TRBJ2-1, the V gene TRBV5-1. The CDR3 is 14 residues long. CDR1 and CDR2 from the germline V gene are SGHRS and YFSETQ. The CDR3 loop is CASSWTPTSDEQFF.

The rearrangement links TRBV7-2 to TRBJ2-2. Germline CDR1 reads SGHTA; CDR2 reads FQGNSA. CDR3 length: 14 residues. CDR3 amino acids: CASSRHGYTGELFF.

The gene calls are TRBV6-1 and TRBJ1-1; with no DNA, the TCRdb D assignment of TRBD1 cannot be verified. Germline CDR1 reads MNHNS; CDR2 reads SASEGT. The CDR3 spans 15 residues. The CDR3 here is CASTISGVGNTEAFF.

This sequence joins TRBV25-1 and TRBJ2-1; checking the TCRdb D call of TRBD1 is not possible without DNA. The germline V gene has CDR1 MGHDK and CDR2 SYGVNS. The CDR3 extends over 17 amino acids. The CDR3: CASSARQGRSSYNEQFF.

The genes are TRBV5-1 and TRBJ2-7. Germline V gives CDR1 SGHRS, CDR2 YFSETQ. There are 15 residues in the CDR3. The chain's CDR3 is CASSLVAGKTYEQYF.

J is TRBJ2-5 and V is TRBV6-2 or TRBV6-3; there is no DNA to check the TCRdb D call of TRBD2. The CDR3 covers 15 residues. Germline CDR1 is MNHEY and CDR2 is SVGEGT. The CDR3 loop is CASSSPRDTSRTQYF.

The CDR3: CASSFSLTGELFF. The chain employs TRBV5-6 and TRBJ2-2; there is no DNA to check the TCRdb D call of TRBD2. Per the germline V gene, CDR1 is SGHDT and CDR2 is YYEEEE. This CDR3 region has 13 residues.

V usage is TRBV28 and J usage is TRBJ2-3. Germline CDR1 reads MDHEN; CDR2 reads SYDVKM. CDR3 size: 13 residues. This chain's CDR3 is CASSLGGIDTQYF.

The rearrangement joins TRBV2 to TRBJ2-3; TCRdb indicates TRBD1, and absent DNA this call remains unverified. Germline-derived CDR1 and CDR2 are SNHLY and FYNNEI. This CDR3 spans 13 amino acids. CDR3 region: CATTGRSTDTQYF.

The rearrangement links TRBV7-9 to TRBJ2-1; the TRBD1 assignment by TCRdb is unverifiable without DNA. The CDR3 totals 16 residues. CDR1 and CDR2 (germline): SEHNR, FQNEAQ (reference sequence). CDR3 in amino acids: CASSLTLGGGRNEQFF. Drawing the rest from reference TRBV7-9 and TRBJ2-1, the complete variable domain is DTGVSQNPRHKITKRGQNVTFRCDPISEHNRLYWYRQTLGQGPEFLTYFQNEAQLEKSRLLSDRFSAERPKGSFSTLEIQRTEQGDSAMYLCASSLTLGGGRNEQFFGPGTRLTVL.